Each of the 9 T cell receptor beta chains below was sequenced from the same sample in a study of CD8+ T cells in alopecia areata. The treatment: oral pan-JAK inhibitor, 5-10 mg twice daily. cDNA serving as the sequencing template came from extracted, reverse transcribed RNA. Libraries were prepared by immunoSEQ multiplex PCR; TCRdb keeps only in-frame clonotypes and omits some of them. The sample has around 200,000 clones, about 60% seen once; the top ten hold 10% to 15%. The material was CD8+ T cells sorted from blood, obtained at week 24, from a patient treated with tofacitinib. The source of these receptors is a human donor with alopecia areata.

This chain links TRBV6-5 with TRBJ2-7; no firm D call. Per germline, CDR1 MNHEY and CDR2 SVGAGI. The germline V and J ends were trimmed by 0 bases and 2 bases, with 5 bases remaining between them. This CDR3 region has 13 residues. CDR3 sequence (DNA): TGTGCCAGCAGTTACTCACAGACCTACGAGCAGTACTTC. Residues: CASSYSQTYEQYF.

The V gene is TRBV6-5, the J gene TRBJ2-7, with no clear D. Germline values: CDR1 MNHEY, CDR2 SVGAGI. Trimming shortened V by 5 bases and J by 1 base, and 12 bases separated the two germline ends. The CDR3 runs 14 residues. The CDR3, as DNA: TGTGCCAGCAGTGAGACTTGGTTTTCCTACGAGCAGTACTTC. It is translated as CASSETWFSYEQYF.

The chain couples TRBV7-9 to TRBJ2-7, with 7 nucleotides matching TRBD1. Germline V CDR1 and CDR2: SEHNR, FQNEAQ (reference sequence). The length of the CDR3 is 11 residues. After removal of 1 base from V and 10 bases from J, the junction contained 1 base not matched to a gene. As DNA, the CDR3 is TGTGCCAGCAGCTTAGGAGGGGGCCAGTACTTC. Translated: CASSLGGGQYF.

The rearrangement joins TRBV7-9 to TRBJ2-3; 8 bases line up with TRBD1. The CDR3 contains 13 residues. Trimming at V came to 8 bases and at J to 0 bases, leaving 1 base not matched to a gene. Germline V CDR1 and CDR2: SEHNR, FQNEAQ (reference sequence). The CDR3 coding sequence is TGTGCCAGCGGACAGGGCAGCACAGATACGCAGTATTTT. Its translation: CASGQGSTDTQYF.

V gene TRBV30 combines with J gene TRBJ2-2, with D uncertain. CDR1 is GTSNPN and CDR2 is SVGIG in the germline V gene (reference sequence). The CDR3 covers 11 residues. V was pared by 1 base and J by 6 bases, with 3 bases between. Written as DNA, the CDR3 is TGTGCCTGGAGTGCGCCCGGGGAGCTGTTTTTT. This encodes CAWSAPGELFF.

The chain joins TRBV5-1 to TRBJ1-2; D call uncertain. V was clipped by 2 bases and J by 5 bases, with 16 bases between them. The CDR3 covers 15 residues. The germline CDR1 and CDR2 sequences are SGHRS and YFSETQ. The CDR3 coding sequence is TGCGCCAGCAGCTTAGTCGGCGGAGGTGGATATGGCTACACCTTC. It yields the protein CASSLVGGGGYGYTF.

The chain is built from TRBV27 and TRBJ1-6; D ambiguous. The V gene's germline CDR1 is MNHEY and CDR2 SMNVEV (reference sequence). The CDR3 has 17 amino acids. V lost 0 bases and J lost 2, with 11 bases in between. In nucleotides, the CDR3 is TGTGCCAGCAGTTTATCGGAAGGGATTGCCTATAATTCACCCCTCCACTTT. This codes for CASSLSEGIAYNSPLHF.

This clone was found a few times. The rearrangement uses TRBV5-1 and TRBJ2-5, with D tentatively TRBD1 (5 bases). The CDR3 totals 14 residues. V was clipped by 2 bases and J by 3 bases, with 11 bases between them. The germline V gene encodes CDR1 SGHRS and CDR2 YFSETQ. The CDR3 here is CASSLRAGKETQYF. The CDR3 nucleotides read TGCGCCAGCAGCTTAAGGGCAGGGAAAGAGACCCAGTACTTC.

A single count supports this clone. CDR3 in DNA: TGCAGTGCTGACGGGGCGCTTACGCAGTATTTT. Translation: CSADGALTQYF. The chain is built from TRBV20-1 and TRBJ2-3, with D perhaps given as TRBD1 or TRBD2 (5 bases each). Trimming removed 5 bases at V and 8 bases at J, with 11 bases between. In germline, CDR1 is DFQATT, CDR2 SNEGSKA (reference sequence). The CDR3 has 11 residues.